The TCR beta chain described here comes from a study of shared clonotypes between healthy human individuals. About the study: A few men and a couple of women, aged 18 to 49, were donors.

With V trimmed by 1 base and J by 2 bases, 8 bases remained unmatched. CDR3 length: 17 amino acids. From germline, CDR1 is MNHNS and CDR2 SASEGT. Researchers divided each subset's genomic DNA evenly across several immunoSEQ plates. This table comes from immunoSEQ multiplex PCR, and its TCRdb copy is limited to in-frame clones, with some not included. The table lists more than 450,000 clones, 79% of them singletons. Unsorted samples used approximately 99 million PBMCs for genomic DNA. The sequence was collected from a woman aged 35 to 49 in good health. Some clones in this sample may be carry-over from other donors' samples. J is TRBJ2-7 and V is TRBV6-1; 10 bases agree with TRBD2. The sequenced sample was PBMCs. The CDR3: CASSEGRGLAGAYEQYF. CDR3 nucleotide sequence: TGTGCCAGCAGTGAAGGTCGTGGGCTAGCGGGAGCCTACGAGCAGTACTTC.